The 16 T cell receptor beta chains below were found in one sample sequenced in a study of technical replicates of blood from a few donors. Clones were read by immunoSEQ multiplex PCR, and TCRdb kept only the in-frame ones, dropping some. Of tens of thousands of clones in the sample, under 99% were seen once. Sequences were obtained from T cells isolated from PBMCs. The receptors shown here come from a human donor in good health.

This CDR3 is CASSSPLRVVNTEAFF. In nucleotides, the CDR3 is TGTGCCAGTAGTAGTCCCTTGAGGGTTGTGAACACTGAAGCTTTCTTT. The genes are TRBV19 and TRBJ1-1; no definite D call. Germline assignment: CDR1 LNHDA and CDR2 SQIVND (reference sequence). V lost 4 bases and J lost 0, with 15 bases in between. The CDR3 contains 16 residues.

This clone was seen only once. The CDR3 DNA is TGTGCCAGCAGCTTGCTGGCCCTAGCGGGAGGTAACGAGCAGTACTTC. Encoded protein: CASSLLALAGGNEQYF. The rearrangement uses TRBV5-6 and TRBJ2-7; TRBD2 agrees at 11 bases. CDR1 and CDR2 (germline): SGHDT, YYEEEE. There are 16 residues in the CDR3. V was clipped by 1 base and J by 5 bases; unmatched bases: 8.

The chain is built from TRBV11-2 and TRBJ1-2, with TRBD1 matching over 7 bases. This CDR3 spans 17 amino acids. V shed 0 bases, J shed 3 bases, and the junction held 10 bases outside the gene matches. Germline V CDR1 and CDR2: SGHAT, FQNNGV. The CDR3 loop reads CASSLDRRGLPHYGYTF. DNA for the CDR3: TGTGCCAGCAGCTTAGATCGTAGGGGGCTACCTCACTATGGCTACACCTTC.

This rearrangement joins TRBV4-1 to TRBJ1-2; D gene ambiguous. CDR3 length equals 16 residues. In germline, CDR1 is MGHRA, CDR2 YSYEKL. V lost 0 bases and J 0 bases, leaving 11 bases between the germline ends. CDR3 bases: TGCGCCAGCAGCCAAGAGGTACGGACTACTAACTATGGCTACACCTTC. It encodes CASSQEVRTTNYGYTF.

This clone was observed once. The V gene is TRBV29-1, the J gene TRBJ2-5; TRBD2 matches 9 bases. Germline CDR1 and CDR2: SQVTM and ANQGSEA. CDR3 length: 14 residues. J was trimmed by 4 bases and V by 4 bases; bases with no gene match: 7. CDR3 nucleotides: TGCAGCGTTGGGGCTAGCGGGGCCCCAGAGACCCAGTACTTC. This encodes CSVGASGAPETQYF.

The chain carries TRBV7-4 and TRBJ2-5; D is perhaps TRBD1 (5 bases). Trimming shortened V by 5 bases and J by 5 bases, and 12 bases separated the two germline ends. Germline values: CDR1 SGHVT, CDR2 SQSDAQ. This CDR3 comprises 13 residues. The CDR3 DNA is TGTGCCAGCAGCACACAGGATCGGGAGACCCAGTACTTC. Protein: CASSTQDRETQYF.

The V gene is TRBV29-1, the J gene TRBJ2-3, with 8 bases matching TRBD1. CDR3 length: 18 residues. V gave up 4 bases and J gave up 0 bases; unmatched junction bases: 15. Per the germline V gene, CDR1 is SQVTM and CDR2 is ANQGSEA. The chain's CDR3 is CSVGSSPGQVYSTDTQYF. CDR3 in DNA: TGCAGCGTTGGATCTTCTCCGGGACAGGTCTATAGCACAGATACGCAGTATTTT.

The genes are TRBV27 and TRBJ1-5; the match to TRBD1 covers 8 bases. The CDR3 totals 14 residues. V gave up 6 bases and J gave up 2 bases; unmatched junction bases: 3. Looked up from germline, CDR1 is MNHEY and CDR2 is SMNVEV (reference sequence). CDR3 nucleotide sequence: TGTGCCAGCAGGACAGGGGAAGGCAATCAGCCCCAGCATTTT. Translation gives CASRTGEGNQPQHF.

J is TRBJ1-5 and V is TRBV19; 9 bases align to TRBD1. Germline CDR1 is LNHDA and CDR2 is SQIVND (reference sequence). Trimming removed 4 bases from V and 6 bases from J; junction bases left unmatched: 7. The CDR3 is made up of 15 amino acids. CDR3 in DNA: TGTGCCAGTAGTACGGAGACAGGGGGGAGTCAGCCCCAGCATTTT. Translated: CASSTETGGSQPQHF.

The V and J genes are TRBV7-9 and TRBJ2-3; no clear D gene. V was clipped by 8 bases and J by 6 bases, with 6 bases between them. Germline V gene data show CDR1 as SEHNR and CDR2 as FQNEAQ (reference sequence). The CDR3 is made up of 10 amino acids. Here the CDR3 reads CASLEDTQYF. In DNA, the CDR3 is TGTGCCAGCCTAGAGGATACGCAGTATTTT. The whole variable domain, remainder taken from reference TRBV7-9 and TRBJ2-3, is DTGVSQNPRHKITKRGQNVTFRCDPISEHNRLYWYRQTLGQGPEFLTYFQNEAQLEKSRLLSDRFSAERPKGSFSTLEIQRTEQGDSAMYLCASLEDTQYFGPGTRLTVL.

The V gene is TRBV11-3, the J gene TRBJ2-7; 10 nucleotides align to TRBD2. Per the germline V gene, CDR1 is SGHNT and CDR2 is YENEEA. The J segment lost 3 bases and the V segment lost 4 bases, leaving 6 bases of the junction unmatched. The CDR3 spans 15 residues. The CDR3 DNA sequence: TGTGCCAGCAGCTATAGGACTAGCGGTTTCTACGAGCAGTACTTC. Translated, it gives CASSYRTSGFYEQYF.

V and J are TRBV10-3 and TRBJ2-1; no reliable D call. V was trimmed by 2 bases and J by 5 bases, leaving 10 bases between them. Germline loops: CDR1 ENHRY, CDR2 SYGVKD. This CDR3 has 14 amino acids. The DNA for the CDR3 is TGTGCCATCAGTGAGAGAGAAAGTAACAATGAGCAGTTCTTC. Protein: CAISERESNNEQFF.

The CDR3 DNA follows: TGCAGTGCTACGCGGTACAATGAGCAGTTCTTC. Protein product: CSATRYNEQFF. The chain combines TRBV20-1 with TRBJ2-1, with D hard to call. The CDR3 runs 11 residues. Germline lookup yields CDR1 DFQATT and CDR2 SNEGSKA (reference sequence). The V end was cut by 4 bases, the J end by 4 bases, with 5 bases between.

The CDR3 loop is CASSRLYEQYF. The CDR3 DNA reads as TGTGCCAGCAGCCGACTCTACGAGCAGTACTTC. The V call is TRBV6-6, the J call TRBJ2-7, with D uncertain. Looked up from germline, CDR1 is MNHNY and CDR2 is SVGAGI (reference sequence). The CDR3 extends over 11 amino acids. V lost 6 bases and J 3 bases, leaving 6 bases between the germline ends.

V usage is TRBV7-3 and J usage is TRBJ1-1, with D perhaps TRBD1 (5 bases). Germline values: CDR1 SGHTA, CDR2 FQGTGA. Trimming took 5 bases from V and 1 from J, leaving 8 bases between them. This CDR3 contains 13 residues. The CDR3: CASSAGPNTEAFF. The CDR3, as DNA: TGTGCCAGCAGCGCAGGGCCGAACACTGAAGCTTTCTTT.

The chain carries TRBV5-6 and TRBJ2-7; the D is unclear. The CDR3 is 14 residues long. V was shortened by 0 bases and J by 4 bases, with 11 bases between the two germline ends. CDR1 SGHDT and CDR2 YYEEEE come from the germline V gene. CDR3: CASSLGETPYEQYF. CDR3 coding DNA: TGTGCCAGCAGCTTGGGCGAGACACCGTACGAGCAGTACTTC. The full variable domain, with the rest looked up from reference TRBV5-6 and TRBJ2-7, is DAGVTQSPTHLIKTRGQQVTLRCSPKSGHDTVSWYQQALGQGPQFIFQYYEEEERQRGNFPDRFSGHQFPNYSSELNVNALLLGDSALYLCASSLGETPYEQYFGPGTRLTVT.